Sequencing of this T cell receptor beta chain was carried out in a study of T cell responses to AZD1222 COVID-19 vaccine. Study conclusions and caveats: Donors, mostly white British, included more females; clonal diversity was possibly underestimated.

This CDR3 region has 14 residues. Germline CDR1 LNHDA, CDR2 SQIVND (reference sequence). The V and J ends lost 6 bases and 1 base respectively, with 13 bases between them. TCRdb keeps only in-frame clones here, not all; method: immunoSEQ multiplex PCR. The sample includes some 200,000 clones, around 89% of them seen just once. This clone was seen only a few times. What it binds is unknown. The chain links TRBV19 to TRBJ2-7; D is perhaps TRBD2 (6 bases). This specimen consisted of peripheral blood, obtained 28 days after the second AZD1222 dose. The receptor comes from an adult who received the AZD1222 COVID-19 vaccine. CDR3 nucleotide sequence: TGTGCCAGTAGCCTCGCGGGGTCATCCTACGAGCAGTACTTC. It encodes CASSLAGSSYEQYF.